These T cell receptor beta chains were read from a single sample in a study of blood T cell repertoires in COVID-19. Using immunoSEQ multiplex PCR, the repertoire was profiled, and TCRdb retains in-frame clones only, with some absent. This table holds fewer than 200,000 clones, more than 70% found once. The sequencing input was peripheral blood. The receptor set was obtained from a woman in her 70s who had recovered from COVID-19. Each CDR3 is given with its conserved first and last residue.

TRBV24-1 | CATSDRLASDTQYF
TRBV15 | CATSRDPKARDTQYF
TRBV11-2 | CASSWRDNQPQHF
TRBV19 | CASSPTGAGVGKLFF
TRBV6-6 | CASTAREVIEQYF
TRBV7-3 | CASSPEGAPDTQYF
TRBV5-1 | CASSRAAGDRGTIYF
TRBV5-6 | CASSRGTSGRYEQYF
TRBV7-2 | CASSLDRGGGSYEQYF
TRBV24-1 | CATSVWSSDTQYF
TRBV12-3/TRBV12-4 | CASSPGLGYGYTF
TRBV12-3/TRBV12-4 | CASSPQQGDTIYF
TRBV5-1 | CASSLGGGTLSIQYF
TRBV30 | CAWDRDRGLGEQYF
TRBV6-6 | CASSAGTSGMSQYF
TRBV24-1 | CATSAAGGSETQYF
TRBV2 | CASGGGVGNQPQHF